These 28 T cell receptor beta chains were sequenced from one sample in a study of CD8+CD57+ T cells in acquired aplastic anemia. Only patients with CD8+CD57+ cell expansion on flow cytometry were chosen for sequencing. CDR3 and TCR beta VDJ profiling relied on a genomic DNA template. TCRdb re-called the reads with MiXCR, one entry per CDR3 protein. Among 250,000 to 350,000 distinct CDR3 sequences listed, approximately 57% were seen once. The sequenced sample was sorted CD4+, CD8+, or CD8+CD57+ T cells (not recorded which) from PBMCs. The receptors shown here come from a human donor with aplastic anemia.

V and J are TRBV2 and TRBJ2-2, with 10 bases matching TRBD2. The CDR3 runs 15 residues. CDR1 SNHLY and CDR2 FYNNEI come from the germline V gene. The trim removed 3 bases at V and 6 bases at J, leaving 4 bases unmatched. CDR3 amino acids: CASSDPSGSAGELFF. CDR3 DNA sequence: TGTGCCAGCAGTGATCCTAGCGGGAGTGCCGGGGAGCTGTTTTTT.

This clonotype has a count of ten or more. V and J are TRBV5-5 and TRBJ1-1, with 9 bases aligning to TRBD1. Germline values: CDR1 SGHKS, CDR2 YYEKEE (reference sequence). This CDR3 spans 17 amino acids. The V and J ends lost 2 bases and 0 bases, in that order; junction bases with no gene match: 8. CDR3 DNA: TGTGCCAGCAGCTTCCACAGGGGGCAAATTGTGAACACTGAAGCTTTCTTT. Protein product: CASSFHRGQIVNTEAFF.

The V and J genes are TRBV7-3 and TRBJ2-2; 11 nucleotides agree with TRBD2. This CDR3 spans 15 amino acids. The J segment lost 6 bases and the V segment lost 5 bases, leaving 5 bases of the junction unmatched. CDR1 and CDR2 from the germline V gene are SGHTA and FQGTGA. CDR3 coding DNA: TGTGCCAGCAGCCTTAGCGGGGGGGCCGCCGGGGAGCTGTTTTTT. Its protein product is CASSLSGGAAGELFF.

The rearrangement uses TRBV19 and TRBJ2-7, with D possibly being TRBD1 (6 bases). This CDR3 has 15 amino acids. The V end was cut by 6 bases, the J end by 2 bases, with 17 bases between. Germline CDR1 LNHDA, CDR2 SQIVND (reference sequence). In DNA form, the CDR3 reads TGTGCCAGTAGCCCCCATGGGGCAGGGGCCTACGAGCAGTACTTC. It is translated as CASSPHGAGAYEQYF.

This chain uses TRBV7-2 with TRBJ1-5, with a possible D match to TRBD1 (5 bases). The CDR3 consists of 14 residues. Germline assignment: CDR1 SGHTA and CDR2 FQGNSA. V was cut by 3 bases and J by 8 bases, with 14 bases left in between. This CDR3 reads CASSLGGDGEPQHF. The CDR3 DNA is TGTGCCAGCAGCTTGGGAGGGGATGGGGAGCCCCAGCATTTT.

This chain links TRBV2 with TRBJ2-7, with TRBD1 identical over 7 bases. Germline CDR1 and CDR2: SNHLY and FYNNEI. Germline trimming cut 3 bases from V and 6 bases from J; bases unmatched to any gene: 5. This CDR3 contains 13 residues. CDR3 amino acids: CASSETGSLEQYF. CDR3 sequence (DNA): TGTGCCAGCAGTGAGACAGGGTCTCTCGAGCAGTACTTC.

The CDR3: CASSWEDGDGETQYF. CDR3 DNA sequence: TGCGCCAGCAGCTGGGAGGACGGGGACGGGGAGACCCAGTACTTC. This chain connects TRBV5-1 to TRBJ2-5; the D gene is possibly TRBD2 (6 bases). In germline, CDR1 is SGHRS, CDR2 YFSETQ. Trimming cost V 3 bases and J 5 bases, with 17 bases left between them. The CDR3 runs 15 residues.

V is TRBV12-3 or TRBV12-4 and J is TRBJ2-7; perhaps TRBD1 as D (7 bases). Between the trimmed V and J ends, which lost 5 bases and 12 bases, there was a span of 17 bases. The CDR3 runs to 12 residues. CDR3 DNA sequence: TGTGCCAGCAGTGCGGGACAGCGCCCACGGTACTTC. Protein sequence: CASSAGQRPRYF.

This chain joins TRBV2 and TRBJ1-5; maybe TRBD1 (5 bases). Germline lookup yields CDR1 SNHLY and CDR2 FYNNEI. V was trimmed by 3 bases and J by 11 bases, leaving 23 bases between them. The CDR3 is 16 residues long. The CDR3 DNA follows: TGTGCCAGCAGTGAGTTGTCGGGGAGGGGTCAAGAGACCCAGCATTTT. It specifies CASSELSGRGQETQHF.

V usage is TRBV20-1 and J usage is TRBJ1-1; possible D gene TRBD1, 5 bases. The germline V gene encodes CDR1 DFQATT and CDR2 SNEGSKA (reference sequence). V was cut by 6 bases and J by 4 bases, with 18 bases left in between. This CDR3 is built from 14 residues. CDR3 residues: CSAPGRGSGTEAFF. CDR3 DNA sequence: TGCAGTGCCCCAGGCCGGGGGTCTGGCACTGAAGCTTTCTTT.

J is TRBJ2-3 and V is TRBV5-1, with D perhaps TRBD1 or TRBD2 (5 bases each). The germline CDR1 and CDR2 sequences are SGHRS and YFSETQ. With 0 bases removed from V and 4 bases from J, the gap between germline ends came to 18 bases. The CDR3 spans 17 residues. The CDR3 sequence is CASSLVFRGSSADTQYF. CDR3 nucleotides: TGCGCCAGCAGCTTGGTATTTAGGGGTAGTAGCGCAGATACGCAGTATTTT. Filled out from reference TRBV5-1 and TRBJ2-3, the complete variable domain reads KAGVTQTPRYLIKTRGQQVTLSCSPISGHRSVSWYQQTPGQGLQFLFEYFSETQRNKGNFPGRFSGRQFSNSRSEMNVSTLELGDSALYLCASSLVFRGSSADTQYFGPGTRLTVL.

The chain links TRBV20-1 to TRBJ2-7; D unclear. CDR3 length: 12 amino acids. Germline V gene sequence: CDR1 DFQATT, CDR2 SNEGSKA (reference sequence). V was shortened by 2 bases and J by 3 bases, with 8 bases between the two germline ends. The CDR3: CSARYGFYEQYF. CDR3 DNA: TGCAGTGCTAGATATGGTTTCTACGAGCAGTACTTC.

Note on this clonotype: The missing conserved phenylalanine or tryptophan at the end of this CDR3 makes a read error likely. The rearrangement links TRBV5-1 to TRBJ2-7, with 14 bases lining up with TRBD2. Trimming at V came to 7 bases and at J to 2 bases, leaving 2 bases not matched to a gene. This CDR3 is built from 14 residues. The V gene's germline CDR1 is SGHRS and CDR2 YFSETQ. CDR3: CASRLAGGPYEQYL. CDR3 sequence (DNA): TGCGCCAGCCGACTAGCGGGGGGGCCCTACGAGCAGTACCTC.

The V and J genes are TRBV5-6 and TRBJ2-7; D unresolved. Germline V gives CDR1 SGHDT, CDR2 YYEEEE. The CDR3 spans 16 residues. V lost 2 bases, J lost 0 bases, and 15 bases lay in between. The DNA for the CDR3 is TGTGCCAGCAGCTTAATGGGAAGCGATAACTCCTACGAGCAGTACTTC. Translating gives CASSLMGSDNSYEQYF.

V is TRBV10-3 and J is TRBJ1-1; no definite D call. The CDR3 is made up of 15 amino acids. In germline, CDR1 is ENHRY, CDR2 SYGVKD. The germline V and J ends were trimmed by 8 bases and 1 base, with 17 bases remaining between them. CDR3 sequence (DNA): TGTGCCATCTGCAGAGCAGTGGCCTCGAACACTGAAGCTTTCTTT. This translates into CAICRAVASNTEAFF.

The V gene is TRBV24-1, the J gene TRBJ2-7; 9 positions match TRBD1. J gave up 7 bases and V 0 bases, and 15 bases lay outside the gene matches. This CDR3 contains 18 residues. Germline assignment: CDR1 KGHDR and CDR2 SFDVKD. CDR3 amino acids: CATSDLGSWGTGTGEQYF. The CDR3 nucleotides are TGTGCCACCAGTGATTTGGGGAGTTGGGGGACAGGGACCGGGGAGCAGTACTTC.

The chain links TRBV4-1 to TRBJ1-5; D call uncertain. Trimming took off 2 bases at V and 10 bases at J, with 21 bases between the two ends. The CDR3 covers 16 residues. The V gene's germline CDR1 is MGHRA and CDR2 YSYEKL. This chain's CDR3 is CASSQSELGTFPPQHF. DNA of the CDR3: TGCGCCAGCAGCCAAAGCGAACTCGGCACGTTCCCACCCCAGCATTTT.

In its sample, this clonotype was seen a few times. The gene calls are TRBV6-1 and TRBJ2-7, with D unclear. V was trimmed by 2 bases and J by 1 base, leaving 9 bases between them. This CDR3 contains 14 residues. Germline values: CDR1 MNHNS, CDR2 SASEGT. Here the CDR3 reads CASSEQVWSYEQYF. As DNA, the CDR3 is TGTGCCAGCAGTGAACAGGTATGGTCCTACGAGCAGTACTTC.

This clonotype has a count of ten or more. The rearrangement joins TRBV5-1 to TRBJ1-2; D is perhaps TRBD1 (6 bases). Trimming shortened V by 0 bases and J by 3 bases, and 12 bases separated the two germline ends. CDR3 length: 15 amino acids. Germline CDR1 SGHRS, CDR2 YFSETQ. CDR3 DNA: TGCGCCAGCAGCTTGGGTTACAGGGTGGACTATGGCTACACCTTC. Amino acid sequence: CASSLGYRVDYGYTF.

V usage is TRBV7-8 and J usage is TRBJ2-3; 13 bases fit TRBD2. The CDR3 is 15 residues long. CDR1 and CDR2 from the germline V gene are SGHVS and FQNEAQ. V dropped 5 bases and J dropped 3; count of bases not matched to a gene: 2. CDR3: CASSRTSGRTDTQYF. CDR3 in DNA: TGTGCCAGCAGCCGGACTAGCGGGAGAACAGATACGCAGTATTTT. Full variable domain (remainder filled in from reference TRBV7-8 and TRBJ2-3): GAGVSQSPRYKVAKRGQDVALRCDPISGHVSLFWYQQALGQGPEFLTYFQNEAQLDKSGLPSDRFFAERPEGSVSTLKIQRTQQEDSAVYLCASSRTSGRTDTQYFGPGTRLTVL.

In this sample, this clonotype turned up many times. The rearrangement joins TRBV15 to TRBJ2-1, with 9 positions matching TRBD2. CDR1 and CDR2 from the germline V gene are LNHNV and YYDKDF (reference sequence). The CDR3 has 16 amino acids. With V trimmed by 6 bases and J by 9 bases, 15 bases remained unmatched. CDR3: CATRAHGGRDSGEQFF. The CDR3 DNA sequence: TGTGCCACCAGAGCCCATGGCGGGAGGGATTCAGGTGAGCAGTTCTTC.

The chain uses TRBV19 and TRBJ1-1; TRBD1 agrees at 7 bases. There are 11 residues in the CDR3. Germline-derived CDR1 and CDR2 are LNHDA and SQIVND (reference sequence). Trimming at V came to 6 bases and at J to 12 bases, leaving 7 bases not matched to a gene. CDR3 in amino acids: CASRTGKVSFF. CDR3 in DNA: TGTGCCAGTAGGACAGGGAAGGTCTCTTTCTTT.

Points on this clonotype: One end of the junction varies from germline; a read error may be responsible. This rearrangement joins TRBV20-1 to TRBJ2-1; D is perhaps TRBD2 (5 bases). The CDR3 runs 14 residues. CDR1 is DFQATT, CDR2 SNEGSKA, per germline (reference sequence). CDR3 sequence (DNA): TGCAGTGCTAGCCGAAAACTAGTTACCGATGATCAGTTCTTC. Its protein is CSASRKLVTDDQFF.

This clonotype was detected a few times. This CDR3 reads CASRGDRNTYNSPLHF. The DNA of the CDR3 is TGTGCCAGCAGGGGGGACAGGAACACATATAATTCACCCCTCCACTTT. The gene calls are TRBV2 and TRBJ1-6; TRBD1 aligns across 8 bases. There are 16 residues in the CDR3. V lost 6 bases to trimming and J lost 4 bases; unmatched junction nucleotides: 8. CDR1 and CDR2 from the germline V gene are SNHLY and FYNNEI.

Ten or more counts support this clonotype. The J gene is TRBJ1-2, the V gene TRBV6-5; D gene unclear. Germline values: CDR1 MNHEY, CDR2 SVGAGI. The CDR3 is 14 residues long. V lost 2 bases to trimming and J lost 3 bases, with 10 bases between them. The CDR3 spells CASSYRAGYYGYTF. CDR3 coding DNA: TGTGCCAGCAGTTACAGGGCGGGATACTATGGCTACACCTTC.

This clonotype was picked up many times. This chain's CDR3 is CASSLRQMNTEAFF. For the CDR3, the DNA is TGTGCCAGCAGCTTGAGACAGATGAACACTGAAGCTTTCTTT. The chain combines TRBV7-8 with TRBJ1-1; a possible D gene is TRBD1 (5 bases). The CDR3 runs to 14 residues. Trimming removed 3 bases at V and 0 bases at J, with 8 bases between. Germline V CDR1 and CDR2: SGHVS, FQNEAQ. Looking up the rest from reference TRBV7-8 and TRBJ1-1 gives the full variable domain: GAGVSQSPRYKVAKRGQDVALRCDPISGHVSLFWYQQALGQGPEFLTYFQNEAQLDKSGLPSDRFFAERPEGSVSTLKIQRTQQEDSAVYLCASSLRQMNTEAFFGQGTRLTVV.

This clonotype occurred a few times. This sequence joins TRBV7-3 and TRBJ2-7; TRBD2 aligns across 10 bases. Germline V gives CDR1 SGHTA, CDR2 FQGTGA. V lost 5 bases and J lost 5; bases outside the gene matches: 12. The CDR3 is made up of 16 amino acids. DNA for the CDR3: TGTGCCAGCAGCCCTGACGGGACTAGCGTCAACCACGAGCAGTACTTC. Protein sequence: CASSPDGTSVNHEQYF. Full variable domain (remainder filled in from reference TRBV7-3 and TRBJ2-7): GAGVSQTPSNKVTEKGKYVELRCDPISGHTALYWYRQSLGQGPEFLIYFQGTGAADDSGLPNDRFFAVRPEGSVSTLKIQRTERGDSAVYLCASSPDGTSVNHEQYFGPGTRLTVT.

This clonotype was recorded a few times. V usage is TRBV24-1 and J usage is TRBJ2-1; a weak D match, TRBD1 (5 bases). Trimming removed 4 bases from V and 2 bases from J, with 11 bases in between. Germline V gives CDR1 KGHDR, CDR2 SFDVKD. CDR3 length: 15 residues. CDR3 protein: CATSEGRMPYNEQFF. CDR3 sequence (DNA): TGTGCCACCAGTGAGGGGCGGATGCCCTACAATGAGCAGTTCTTC.